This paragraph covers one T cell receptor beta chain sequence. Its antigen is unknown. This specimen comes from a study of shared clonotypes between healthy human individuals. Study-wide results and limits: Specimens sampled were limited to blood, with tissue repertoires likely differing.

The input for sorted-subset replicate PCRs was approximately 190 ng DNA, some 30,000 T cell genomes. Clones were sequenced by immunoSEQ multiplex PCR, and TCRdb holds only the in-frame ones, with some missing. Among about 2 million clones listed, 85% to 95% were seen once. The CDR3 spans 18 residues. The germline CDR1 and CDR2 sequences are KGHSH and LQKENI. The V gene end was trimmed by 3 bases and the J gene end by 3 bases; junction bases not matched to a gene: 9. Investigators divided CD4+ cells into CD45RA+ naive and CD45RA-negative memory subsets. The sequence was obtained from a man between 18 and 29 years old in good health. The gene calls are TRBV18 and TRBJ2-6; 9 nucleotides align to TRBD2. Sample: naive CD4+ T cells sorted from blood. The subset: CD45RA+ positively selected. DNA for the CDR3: TGTGCCAGCTCACCCACGGGTCTAGCGGGAATTGGGGCCAACGTCCTGACTTTC. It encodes CASSPTGLAGIGANVLTF.